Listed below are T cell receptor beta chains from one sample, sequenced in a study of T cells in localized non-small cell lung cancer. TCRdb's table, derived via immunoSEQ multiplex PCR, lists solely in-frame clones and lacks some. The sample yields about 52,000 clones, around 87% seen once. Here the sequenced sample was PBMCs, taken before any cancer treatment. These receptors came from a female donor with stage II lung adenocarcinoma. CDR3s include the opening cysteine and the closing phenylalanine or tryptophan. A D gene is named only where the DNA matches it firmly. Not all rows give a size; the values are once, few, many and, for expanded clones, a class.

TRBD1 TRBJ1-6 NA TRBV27 TGTGCCAGCAGTTTTTATGGGACAGGGGAATCACCCCTCCACTTT CASSFYGTGESPLHF
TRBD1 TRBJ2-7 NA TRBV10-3 TGTGCCATCAGTGAGTCTGACAGGGCTTCTTCCTACGAGCAGTACTTC CAISESDRASSYEQYF
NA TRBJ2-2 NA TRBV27 TGTGCCAGCAGCTTTCTTGGCACGGCGAACACCGGGGAGCTGTTTTTT CASSFLGTANTGELFF
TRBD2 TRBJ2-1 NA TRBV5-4 TGTGCCAGCAGCTTGGGCGGGGGGGCCTATAATGAGCAGTTCTTC CASSLGGGAYNEQFF
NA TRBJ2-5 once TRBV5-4 TGTGCCAGCAGCTTGGCCGGGGGCAGGGAGACCCAGTACTTC CASSLAGGRETQYF
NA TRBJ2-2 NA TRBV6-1 TGTGCCAGCAGTGAAGCGATGGGGGTTGCACGCGCCGGGGAGCTGTTTTTT CASSEAMGVARAGELFF
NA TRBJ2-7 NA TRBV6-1 TGTGCCAGCAGTGAAAAGGAGGTGGACGAGCAGTACTTC CASSEKEVDEQYF
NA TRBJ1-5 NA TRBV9 TGTGCCAGCAGCGTCGACCTCAATCAGCCCCAGCATTTT CASSVDLNQPQHF
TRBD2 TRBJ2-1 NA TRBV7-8 TGTGCCAGCAGCTCCGGGGTAGCGGGGGGCGTTGGTCCCTACAATGAGCAGTTCTTC CASSSGVAGGVGPYNEQFF
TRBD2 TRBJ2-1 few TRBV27 TGTGCCAGCAGTCCAATACCTCTAGCAGGGCTAGCGGATTCCTACAATGAGCAGTTCTTC CASSPIPLAGLADSYNEQFF
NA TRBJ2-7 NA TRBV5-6 TGTGCCAGCAGCCTTACCGGGACCCCATACGAGCAGTACTTC CASSLTGTPYEQYF
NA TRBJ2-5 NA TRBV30 TGTGCCTGGAGTGTAGACTGGACCCAAGAGACCCAGTACTTC CAWSVDWTQETQYF
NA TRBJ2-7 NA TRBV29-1 TGCAGCGTTCGACTGAGCTCCTACGAGCAGTACTTC CSVRLSSYEQYF
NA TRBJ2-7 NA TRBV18 TGTGCCAGCTCACCACCGGGAAGGGCCTCCTACGAGCAGTACTTC CASSPPGRASYEQYF
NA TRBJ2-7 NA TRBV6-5 TGTGCCAGCAGTTACGCAGGGGGGGACTACGAGCAGTACTTC CASSYAGGDYEQYF